The 23 T cell receptor beta chains below were found in one sample sequenced in a study of blood T cell repertoires in COVID-19. The protocol was immunoSEQ multiplex PCR, while the TCRdb copy is restricted to in-frame clones and leaves out a portion. The sample lists just over 300,000 clones, approximately 91% occurring once. The sequencing input was PBMCs or T cells enriched from blood (not recorded which). The receptor source for this set is a woman in her 40s who had recovered from COVID-19.

This clone showed up just once. The rearrangement links TRBV7-9 to TRBJ2-5; D ambiguous. The germline gives CDR1 SEHNR, CDR2 FQNEAQ (reference sequence). The CDR3 consists of 14 residues. Trimming left V 3 bases short and J 1 base short, with 9 bases between. Here the CDR3 reads CASSFLGSQETQYF. CDR3 nucleotide sequence: TGTGCCAGCAGCTTTTTGGGCAGCCAAGAGACCCAGTACTTC.

This chain uses TRBV29-1 with TRBJ2-1; the match to TRBD2 covers 9 bases. Germline CDR1 SQVTM, CDR2 ANQGSEA. The V segment lost 1 base and the J segment 9 bases; nucleotides outside the gene matches: 10. The length of the CDR3 is 15 residues. The CDR3 here is CSVEVDPSGAIEQFF. The CDR3 DNA reads TGCAGCGTTGAAGTTGACCCTAGCGGGGCGATTGAGCAGTTCTTC.

V gene TRBV7-9 combines with J gene TRBJ2-1; 8 bases map to TRBD2. The V gene end was trimmed by 1 base and the J gene end by 4 bases; junction bases not matched to a gene: 6. Germline CDR1 and CDR2: SEHNR and FQNEAQ (reference sequence). The CDR3 spans 16 residues. The CDR3 DNA reads as TGTGCCAGCAGCTTAGTGCGGGAGGCCCAATACAATGAGCAGTTCTTC. Protein sequence: CASSLVREAQYNEQFF.

The chain uses TRBV18 and TRBJ1-2; 10 bases map to TRBD1. The CDR3 has 15 residues. CDR1 KGHSH and CDR2 LQKENI come from the germline V gene. The V segment lost 2 bases and the J segment 8 bases; nucleotides outside the gene matches: 8. CDR3 sequence: CASSPGGQGYRGYTF. The CDR3 DNA reads TGTGCCAGCTCACCAGGGGGACAGGGGTATCGCGGCTACACCTTC.

The V and J genes are TRBV24-1 and TRBJ1-4; possibly TRBD1 for D (6 bases). In germline, CDR1 is KGHDR, CDR2 SFDVKD. The V gene lost 4 bases and the J gene lost 7 bases, with 18 bases spanning the gap. The CDR3 loop spans 16 amino acids. CDR3 sequence reads: CATSDPGAGALEKLFF. CDR3 bases: TGTGCCACCAGTGACCCCGGGGCAGGGGCCCTTGAAAAACTGTTTTTT.

The genes are TRBV29-1 and TRBJ2-1, with TRBD1 as a possible D gene (5 bases). The CDR3 loop spans 14 amino acids. Looked up from germline, CDR1 is SQVTM and CDR2 is ANQGSEA. The ends were cut back, 3 bases at V and 0 bases at J, with 9 bases in the middle. The CDR3 region is CSVEAGPSYNEQFF. The CDR3 nucleotides read TGCAGCGTTGAGGCAGGGCCCTCCTACAATGAGCAGTTCTTC.

This clone occurred once. The rearrangement uses TRBV5-4 and TRBJ1-1, with TRBD1 identical over 11 bases. V lost 4 bases and J lost 5; bases outside the gene matches: 4. The CDR3 contains 14 residues. In germline, CDR1 is SGHNT, CDR2 YYREEE (reference sequence). CDR3 loop: CASSIRDRGTEAFF. The CDR3 coding sequence is TGTGCCAGCAGCATCCGGGACAGGGGGACTGAAGCTTTCTTT.

The chain is built from TRBV28 and TRBJ1-4; 7 nucleotides line up with TRBD1. V dropped 3 bases and J dropped 5; count of bases not matched to a gene: 3. Germline lookup yields CDR1 MDHEN and CDR2 SYDVKM. This CDR3 is 14 amino acids long. The CDR3 DNA follows: TGTGCCAGCAGTTTGACAGGGTCGAATGAAAAACTGTTTTTT. It specifies CASSLTGSNEKLFF.

The V gene is TRBV5-1, the J gene TRBJ1-4; no clear D. CDR1 SGHRS and CDR2 YFSETQ come from the germline V gene. Trimming pared 0 bases from V and 4 bases from J, leaving 10 bases between. The CDR3 covers 15 residues. The CDR3 sequence: CASSLAFQDNEKLFF. The CDR3 DNA reads as TGCGCCAGCAGCTTGGCGTTTCAGGATAATGAAAAACTGTTTTTT.

The chain's CDR3 is CASSQERVAGELFF. CDR3 nucleotides: TGCGCCAGCAGCCAGGAGAGGGTAGCCGGGGAGCTGTTTTTT. The chain carries TRBV4-3 and TRBJ2-2; D may be TRBD2 (5 bases). The CDR3 covers 14 residues. V was pared by 3 bases and J by 6 bases, with 11 bases between. Germline CDR1 LGHNA, CDR2 YSLEER.

V and J are TRBV27 and TRBJ1-5, with TRBD1 matching over 7 bases. Germline V gene data show CDR1 as MNHEY and CDR2 as SMNVEV (reference sequence). After removal of 8 bases from V and 0 bases from J, the junction contained 4 bases not matched to a gene. CDR3 length equals 14 residues. CDR3 in DNA: TGTGCCAGCGGGAACAGGGGTAGCAATCAGCCCCAGCATTTT. This sequence encodes CASGNRGSNQPQHF.

CDR3 nucleotide sequence: TGTGCCAGCAGCGAAGGGACAGGGGGTCATCAGCCCCAGCATTTT. Encoded protein: CASSEGTGGHQPQHF. V gene TRBV9 combines with J gene TRBJ1-5; TRBD1 matches at 11 bases. CDR3 length: 15 amino acids. The germline gives CDR1 SGDLS, CDR2 YYNGEE. The V segment lost 3 bases and the J segment 5 bases; nucleotides outside the gene matches: 4.

This chain connects TRBV4-3 to TRBJ2-7; 7 positions match TRBD2. The length of the CDR3 is 16 residues. The germline V gene encodes CDR1 LGHNA and CDR2 YSLEER. V gave up 4 bases and J gave up 0 bases; unmatched junction bases: 9. Written as DNA, the CDR3 is TGCGCCAGCAGCCTGAACCCAGCGGGAAACTCCTACGAGCAGTACTTC. Translated, it gives CASSLNPAGNSYEQYF.

The chain is built from TRBV29-1 and TRBJ2-3, with TRBD1 matching 9 bases. From germline, CDR1 is SQVTM and CDR2 ANQGSEA. The CDR3 is made up of 13 amino acids. V was pared by 7 bases and J by 4 bases, with 6 bases of the junction left unmatched. For the CDR3, the DNA is TGCAGCGCTACAGGGGGCCAGGCAGATACGCAGTATTTT. This encodes CSATGGQADTQYF.

The chain joins TRBV28 to TRBJ2-3, with no clear D. The CDR3 has 12 residues. Between the trimmed V and J ends, which lost 4 bases and 3 bases, there was a span of 5 bases. Germline V gene lookup returns CDR1 MDHEN and CDR2 SYDVKM. The CDR3 nucleotides are TGTGCCAGCAGTTGGCGGACAGATACGCAGTATTTT. It yields the protein CASSWRTDTQYF.

This clone showed up just once. This rearrangement joins TRBV3-1 (or the pseudogene TRBV3-2) to TRBJ2-7; 11 bases line up with TRBD2. The V gene's germline CDR1 is LGHDT and CDR2 YNNKEL (reference sequence). The CDR3 is 15 residues long. With V trimmed by 6 bases and J by 3 bases, 7 bases remained unmatched. For the CDR3, the DNA is TGTGCCAGCAGACGTGGGACTAGCGGACTCTACGAGCAGTACTTC. The encoded protein is CASRRGTSGLYEQYF.

The rearrangement links TRBV9 to TRBJ1-4; 7 bases are shared with TRBD1. Germline CDR1 is SGDLS and CDR2 is YYNGEE. This CDR3 contains 15 residues. V dropped 2 bases and J dropped 3; count of bases not matched to a gene: 4. The CDR3 loop is CASSVHGTANEKLFF. CDR3 bases: TGTGCCAGCAGCGTCCACGGGACAGCTAATGAAAAACTGTTTTTT.

Here the CDR3 reads CASSQEDRRTGYVGATNEKLFF. The CDR3 DNA sequence: TGCGCCAGCAGCCAAGAGGACCGGCGGACAGGGTACGTGGGAGCAACTAATGAAAAACTGTTTTTT. J is TRBJ1-4 and V is TRBV4-3; TRBD1 agrees at 8 bases. After removal of 0 bases from V and 0 bases from J, the junction contained 18 bases not matched to a gene. This CDR3 region has 22 residues. Germline assignment: CDR1 LGHNA and CDR2 YSLEER.

This chain uses TRBV7-3 with TRBJ1-1, with D unclear. The CDR3 extends over 14 amino acids. V was shortened by 2 bases and J by 6 bases, with 13 bases between the two germline ends. Germline V gives CDR1 SGHTA, CDR2 FQGTGA. CDR3 sequence (DNA): TGTGCCAGCAGCTTATTGGCGGGCGGGTCTGAAGCTTTCTTT. Amino acid sequence: CASSLLAGGSEAFF.

The rearrangement uses TRBV3-1 (or the pseudogene TRBV3-2) and TRBJ2-1; 7 bases are shared with TRBD1. CDR1 and CDR2 (germline): LGHDT, YNNKEL (reference sequence). V gave up 2 bases and J gave up 8 bases; unmatched junction bases: 6. The CDR3 runs to 14 residues. The CDR3 DNA follows: TGTGCCAGCAGCCAACTGACAGGGCAGTATGAGCAGTTCTTC. Translation: CASSQLTGQYEQFF.

The chain combines TRBV19 with TRBJ1-1, with D possibly TRBD1 on 5 matching bases. The length of the CDR3 is 13 residues. V was cut by 3 bases and J by 6 bases, with 11 bases left in between. The germline CDR1 and CDR2 sequences are LNHDA and SQIVND (reference sequence). CDR3 nucleotides: TGTGCCAGTAGTATTAGGCAGGGTGCTGAAGCTTTCTTT. Amino acid sequence: CASSIRQGAEAFF.

Regarding this clone: The identical CDR3 is also encoded by other nucleotide sequences in the sample. This chain uses TRBV30 with TRBJ1-4; 9 bases align to TRBD1. CDR1 is GTSNPN and CDR2 is SVGIG in the germline V gene (reference sequence). This CDR3 spans 12 amino acids. Trimming took 5 bases from V and 8 from J; bases not matched to a gene: 3. CDR3 loop: CAWGTGKEKLFF. In nucleotides, the CDR3 is TGTGCCTGGGGGACAGGGAAGGAAAAACTGTTTTTT.

The chain is built from TRBV9 and TRBJ2-7, with TRBD1 matching over 12 bases. There are 16 residues in the CDR3. Per the germline V gene, CDR1 is SGDLS and CDR2 is YYNGEE. With V trimmed by 0 bases and J by 4 bases, 5 bases remained unmatched. CDR3 nucleotide sequence: TGTGCCAGCAGCGTAGACGGGACAGGGGGCATATACGAGCAGTACTTC. Translated: CASSVDGTGGIYEQYF.